This TCR beta chain was sequenced in a study of blood T cell repertoires in COVID-19. In the study overall: The cDNA or gDNA used as material had been derived from T cells, B-cell-depleted T cells, or PBMCs.

Patients at the Seattle site were enrolled during active infection and followed longitudinally. V shed 4 bases, J shed 6 bases, and the junction held 7 bases outside the gene matches. Germline V gene lookup returns CDR1 SNHLY and CDR2 FYNNEI. The CDR3 runs to 15 residues. Profiled with immunoSEQ multiplex PCR; TCRdb holds only in-frame clones, not every one. In the table there are approximately 300,000 clones, around 92% of which are singletons. The sequencing input was peripheral blood. This chain links TRBV2 with TRBJ2-5, with 11 bases that match TRBD2. The TCR comes from a woman in her twenties or thirties with COVID-19, enrolled during active disease. In DNA form, the CDR3 reads TGTGCCAGCAGTGCCACTAGCGGGGGCACCCAGACCCAGTACTTC. It codes for CASSATSGGTQTQYF.